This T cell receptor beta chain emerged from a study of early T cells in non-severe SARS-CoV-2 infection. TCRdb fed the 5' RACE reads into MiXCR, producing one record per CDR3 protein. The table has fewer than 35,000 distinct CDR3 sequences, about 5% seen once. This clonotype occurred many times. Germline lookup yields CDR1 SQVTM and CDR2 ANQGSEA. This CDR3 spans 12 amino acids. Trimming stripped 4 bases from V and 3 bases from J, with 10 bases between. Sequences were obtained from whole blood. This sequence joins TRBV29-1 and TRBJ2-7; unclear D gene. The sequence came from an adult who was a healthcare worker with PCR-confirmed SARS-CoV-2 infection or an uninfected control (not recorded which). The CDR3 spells CSVVNSYYEQYF. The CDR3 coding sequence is TGCAGCGTTGTGAACAGCTACTACGAGCAGTACTTC.